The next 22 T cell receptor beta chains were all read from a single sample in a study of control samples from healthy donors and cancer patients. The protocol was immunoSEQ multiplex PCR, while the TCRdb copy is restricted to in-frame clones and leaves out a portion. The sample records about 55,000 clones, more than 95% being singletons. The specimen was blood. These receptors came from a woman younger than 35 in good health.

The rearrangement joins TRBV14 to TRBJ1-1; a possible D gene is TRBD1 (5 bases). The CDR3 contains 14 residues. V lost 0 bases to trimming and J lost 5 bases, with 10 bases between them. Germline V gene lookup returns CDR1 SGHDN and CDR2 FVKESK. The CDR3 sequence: CASSQEGLGTEAFF. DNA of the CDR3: TGTGCCAGCAGCCAAGAGGGGCTCGGGACTGAAGCTTTCTTT.

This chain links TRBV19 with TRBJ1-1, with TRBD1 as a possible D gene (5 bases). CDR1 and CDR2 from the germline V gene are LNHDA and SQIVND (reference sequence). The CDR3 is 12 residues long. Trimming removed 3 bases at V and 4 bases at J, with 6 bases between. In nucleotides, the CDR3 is TGTGCCAGTAGTATGACAGTCACTGAAGCTTTCTTT. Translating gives CASSMTVTEAFF.

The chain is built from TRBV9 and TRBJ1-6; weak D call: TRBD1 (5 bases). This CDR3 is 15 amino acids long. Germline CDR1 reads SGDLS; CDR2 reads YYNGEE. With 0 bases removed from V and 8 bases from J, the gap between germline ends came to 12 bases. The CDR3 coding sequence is TGTGCCAGCAGCGTAGGACCCGTAGGGGATTCACCCCTCCACTTT. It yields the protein CASSVGPVGDSPLHF.

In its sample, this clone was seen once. CDR3 protein: CASSYSPRLAGETSSYNEQFF. The CDR3 coding sequence is TGTGCCAGCAGTTACTCCCCTCGACTAGCGGGGGAGACGAGCTCCTACAATGAGCAGTTCTTC. The gene calls are TRBV6-2 or TRBV6-3 and TRBJ2-1, with 12 positions matching TRBD2. The CDR3 covers 21 residues. V gave up 0 bases and J gave up 0 bases; unmatched junction bases: 12. Germline V gene sequence: CDR1 MNHEY, CDR2 SVGEGT.

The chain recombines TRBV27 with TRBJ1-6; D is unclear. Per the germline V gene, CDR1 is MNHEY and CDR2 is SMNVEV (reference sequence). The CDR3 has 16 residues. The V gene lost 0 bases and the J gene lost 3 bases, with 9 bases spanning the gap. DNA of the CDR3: TGTGCCAGCAGTTTATCAGTCCAGAACTATAATTCACCCCTCCACTTT. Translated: CASSLSVQNYNSPLHF.

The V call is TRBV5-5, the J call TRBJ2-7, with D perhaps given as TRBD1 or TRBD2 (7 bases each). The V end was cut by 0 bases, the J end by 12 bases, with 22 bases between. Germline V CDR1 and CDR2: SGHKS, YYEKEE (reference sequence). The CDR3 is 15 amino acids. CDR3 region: CASSLAATGTKEVYF. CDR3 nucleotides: TGTGCCAGCAGCTTGGCCGCGACAGGGACTAAGGAGGTGTACTTC. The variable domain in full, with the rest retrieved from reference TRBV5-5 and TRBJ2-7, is DAGVTQSPTHLIKTRGQQVTLRCSPISGHKSVSWYQQVLGQGPQFIFQYYEKEERGRGNFPDRFSARQFPNYSSELNVNALLLGDSALYLCASSLAATGTKEVYFGPGTRLTVT.

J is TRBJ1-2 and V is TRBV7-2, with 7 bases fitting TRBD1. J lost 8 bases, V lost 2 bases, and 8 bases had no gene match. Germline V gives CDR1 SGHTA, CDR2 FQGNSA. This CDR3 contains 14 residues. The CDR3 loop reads CASSLSPQGEGYTF. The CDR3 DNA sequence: TGTGCCAGCAGCTTATCGCCCCAGGGGGAAGGCTACACCTTC.

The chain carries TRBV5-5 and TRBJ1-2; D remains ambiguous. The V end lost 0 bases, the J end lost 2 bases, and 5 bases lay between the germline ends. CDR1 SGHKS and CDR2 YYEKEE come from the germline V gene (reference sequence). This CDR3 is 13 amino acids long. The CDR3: CASSLVGNYGYTF. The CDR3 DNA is TGTGCCAGCAGCTTGGTGGGCAACTATGGCTACACCTTC.

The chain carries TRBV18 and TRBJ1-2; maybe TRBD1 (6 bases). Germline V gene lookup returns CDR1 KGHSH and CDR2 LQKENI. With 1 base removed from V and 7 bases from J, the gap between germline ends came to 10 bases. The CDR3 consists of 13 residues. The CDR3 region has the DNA TGTGCCAGCTCACCACTTGGGACATCTGGCTACACCTTC. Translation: CASSPLGTSGYTF. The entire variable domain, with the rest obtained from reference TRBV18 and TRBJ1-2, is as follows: NAGVMQNPRHLVRRRGQEARLRCSPMKGHSHVYWYRQLPEEGLKFMVYLQKENIIDESGMPKERFSAEFPKEGPSILRIQQVVRGDSAAYFCASSPLGTSGYTFGSGTRLTVV.

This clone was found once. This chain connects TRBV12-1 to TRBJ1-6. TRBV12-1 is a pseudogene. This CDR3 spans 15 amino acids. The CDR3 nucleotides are TGTGCCAGCAGCGCTACCTTCTTCGGGAATTCACCCCTCCACTTT. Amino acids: CASSATFFGNSPLHF.

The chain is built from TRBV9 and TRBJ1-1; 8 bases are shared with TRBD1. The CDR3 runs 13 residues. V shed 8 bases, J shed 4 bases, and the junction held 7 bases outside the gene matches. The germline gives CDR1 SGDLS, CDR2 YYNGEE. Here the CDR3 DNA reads TGTGCCAGTGATGCAGGGGGCCTCACTGAAGCTTTCTTT. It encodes CASDAGGLTEAFF. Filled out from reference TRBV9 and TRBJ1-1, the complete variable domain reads DSGVTQTPKHLITATGQRVTLRCSPRSGDLSVYWYQQSLDQGLQFLIQYYNGEERAKGNILERFSAQQFPDLHSELNLSSLELGDSALYFCASDAGGLTEAFFGQGTRLTVV.

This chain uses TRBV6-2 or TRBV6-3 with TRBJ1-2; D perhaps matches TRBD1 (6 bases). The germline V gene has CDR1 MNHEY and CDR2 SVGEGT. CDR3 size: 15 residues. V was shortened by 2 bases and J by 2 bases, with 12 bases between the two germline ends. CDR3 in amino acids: CASSYGNTGNYGYTF. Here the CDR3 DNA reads TGTGCCAGCAGTTACGGCAATACAGGGAACTATGGCTACACCTTC.

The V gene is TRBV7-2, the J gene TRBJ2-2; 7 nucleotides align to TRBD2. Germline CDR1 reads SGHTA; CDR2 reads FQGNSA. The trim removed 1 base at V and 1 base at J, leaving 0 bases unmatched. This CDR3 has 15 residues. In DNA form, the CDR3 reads TGTGCCAGCAGCTTAGGCGGGGGGAACACCGGGGAGCTGTTTTTT. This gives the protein CASSLGGGNTGELFF.

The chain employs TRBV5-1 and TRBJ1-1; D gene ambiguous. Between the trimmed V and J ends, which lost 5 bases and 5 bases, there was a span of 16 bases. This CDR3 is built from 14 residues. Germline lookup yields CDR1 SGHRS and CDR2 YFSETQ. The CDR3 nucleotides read TGCGCCAGCAGTCATAGTGGGGATGGGACTGAAGCTTTCTTT. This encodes CASSHSGDGTEAFF.

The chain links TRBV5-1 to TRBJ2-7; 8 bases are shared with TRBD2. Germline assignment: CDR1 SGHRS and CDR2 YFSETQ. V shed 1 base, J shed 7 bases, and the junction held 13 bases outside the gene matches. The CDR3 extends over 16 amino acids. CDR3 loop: CASSLSPSGGLEEQYF. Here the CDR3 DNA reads TGCGCCAGCAGCTTGTCGCCGAGCGGGGGATTAGAAGAGCAGTACTTC.

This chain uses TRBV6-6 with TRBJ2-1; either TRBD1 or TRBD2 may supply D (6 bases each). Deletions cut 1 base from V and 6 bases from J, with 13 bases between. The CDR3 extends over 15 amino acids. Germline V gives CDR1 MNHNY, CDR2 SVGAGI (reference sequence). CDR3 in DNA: TGTGCCAGCAGTTACTGGGGGGCGAAGGTCAATGAGCAGTTCTTC. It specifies CASSYWGAKVNEQFF.

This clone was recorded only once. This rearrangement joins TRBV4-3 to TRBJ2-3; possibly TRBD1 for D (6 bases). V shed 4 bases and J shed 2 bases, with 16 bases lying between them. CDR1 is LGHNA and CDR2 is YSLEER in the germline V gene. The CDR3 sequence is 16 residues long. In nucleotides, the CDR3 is TGCGCCAGCAGCCCTACCCGTAACAGGGACACAGATACGCAGTATTTT. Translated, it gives CASSPTRNRDTDTQYF.

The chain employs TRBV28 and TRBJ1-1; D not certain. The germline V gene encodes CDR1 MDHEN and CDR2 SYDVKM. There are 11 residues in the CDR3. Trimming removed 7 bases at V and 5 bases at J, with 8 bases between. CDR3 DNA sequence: TGTGCCAGCATTTGGCGGACTGAAGCTTTCTTT. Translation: CASIWRTEAFF. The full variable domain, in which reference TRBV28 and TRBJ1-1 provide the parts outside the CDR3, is DVKVTQSSRYLVKRTGEKVFLECVQDMDHENMFWYRQDPGLGLRLIYFSYDVKMKEKGDIPEGYSVSREKKERFSLILESASTNQTSMYLCASIWRTEAFFGQGTRLTVV.

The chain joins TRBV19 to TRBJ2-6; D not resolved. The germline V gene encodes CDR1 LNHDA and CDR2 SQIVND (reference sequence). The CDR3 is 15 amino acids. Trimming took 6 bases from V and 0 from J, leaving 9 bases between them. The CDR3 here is CASSLELSGANVLTF. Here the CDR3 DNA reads TGTGCCAGTAGCTTGGAGCTCTCTGGGGCCAACGTCCTGACTTTC.

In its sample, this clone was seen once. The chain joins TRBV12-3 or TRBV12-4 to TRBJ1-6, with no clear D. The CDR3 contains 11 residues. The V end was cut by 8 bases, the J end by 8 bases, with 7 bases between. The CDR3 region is CASGLHSPLHF. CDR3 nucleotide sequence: TGTGCCAGCGGGTTACATTCACCCCTCCACTTT.

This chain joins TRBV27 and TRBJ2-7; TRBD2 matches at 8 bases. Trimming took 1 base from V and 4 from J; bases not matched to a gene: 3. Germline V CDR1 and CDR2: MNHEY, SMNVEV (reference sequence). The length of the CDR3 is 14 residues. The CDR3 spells CASSLFASGYEQYF. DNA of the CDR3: TGTGCCAGCAGTTTATTTGCTAGCGGGTACGAGCAGTACTTC.

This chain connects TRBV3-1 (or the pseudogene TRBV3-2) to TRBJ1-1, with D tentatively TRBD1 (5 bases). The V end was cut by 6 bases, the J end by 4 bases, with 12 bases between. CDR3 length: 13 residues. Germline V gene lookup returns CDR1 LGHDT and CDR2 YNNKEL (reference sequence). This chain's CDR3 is CASSQGRVTEAFF. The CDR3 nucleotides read TGTGCCAGCAGTCAGGGCAGGGTCACTGAAGCTTTCTTT.